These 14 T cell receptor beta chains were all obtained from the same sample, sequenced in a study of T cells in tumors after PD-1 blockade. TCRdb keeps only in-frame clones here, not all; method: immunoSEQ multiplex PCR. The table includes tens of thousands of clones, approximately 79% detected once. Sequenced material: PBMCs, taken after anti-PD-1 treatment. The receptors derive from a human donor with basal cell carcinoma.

CDR3 bases: TGTGCCAGCAGTTACTCGCTGGGAAATCAGCCCCAGCATTTT. The encoded protein is CASSYSLGNQPQHF. V usage is TRBV6-5 and J usage is TRBJ1-5; D remains ambiguous. Germline V gene sequence: CDR1 MNHEY, CDR2 SVGAGI. V gave up 0 bases and J gave up 4 bases, with 7 bases separating them. The CDR3 contains 14 residues.

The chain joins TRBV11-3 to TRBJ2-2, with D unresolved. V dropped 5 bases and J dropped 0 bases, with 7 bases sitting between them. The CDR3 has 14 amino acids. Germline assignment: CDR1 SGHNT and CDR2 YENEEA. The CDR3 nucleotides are TGTGCCAGCAGCCCTAATACGAACACCGGGGAGCTGTTTTTT. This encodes CASSPNTNTGELFF.

The CDR3 reads CASTGSTGIARNTEAFF. CDR3 bases: TGTGCCAGTACCGGCTCGACAGGGATAGCGAGGAACACTGAAGCTTTCTTT. V gene TRBV19 combines with J gene TRBJ1-1; 7 bases are shared with TRBD1. The CDR3 has 17 amino acids. CDR1 is LNHDA, CDR2 SQIVND, per germline (reference sequence). J was trimmed by 1 base and V by 7 bases; bases with no gene match: 15.

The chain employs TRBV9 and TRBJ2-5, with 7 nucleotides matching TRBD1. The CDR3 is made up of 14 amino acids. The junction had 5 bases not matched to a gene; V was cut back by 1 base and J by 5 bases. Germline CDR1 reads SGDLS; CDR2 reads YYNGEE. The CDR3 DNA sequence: TGTGCCAGCAGCGTAACGTCGACAGGGGAGACCCAGTACTTC. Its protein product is CASSVTSTGETQYF.

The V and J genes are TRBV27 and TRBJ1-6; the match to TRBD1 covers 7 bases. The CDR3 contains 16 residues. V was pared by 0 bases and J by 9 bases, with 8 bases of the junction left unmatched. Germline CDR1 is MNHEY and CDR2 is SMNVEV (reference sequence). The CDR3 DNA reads TGTGCCAGCAGTTTATCGAAGGCAGGGGGTTCTTCACCCCTCCACTTT. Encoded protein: CASSLSKAGGSSPLHF.

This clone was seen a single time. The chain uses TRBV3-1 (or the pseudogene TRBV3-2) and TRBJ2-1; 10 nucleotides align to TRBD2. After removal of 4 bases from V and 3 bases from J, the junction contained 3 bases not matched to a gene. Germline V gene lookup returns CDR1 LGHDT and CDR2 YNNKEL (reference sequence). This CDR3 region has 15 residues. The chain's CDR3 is CASSPSGGNYNEQFF. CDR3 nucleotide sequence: TGTGCCAGCAGCCCTAGCGGGGGTAACTACAATGAGCAGTTCTTC.

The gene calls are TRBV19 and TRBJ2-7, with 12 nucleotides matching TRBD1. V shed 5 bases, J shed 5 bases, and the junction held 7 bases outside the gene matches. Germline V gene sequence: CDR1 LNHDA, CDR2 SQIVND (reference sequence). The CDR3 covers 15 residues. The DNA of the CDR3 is TGTGCCAGTAGTCCGGGGACAGGGGGCAGGGACGAGCAGTACTTC. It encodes CASSPGTGGRDEQYF.

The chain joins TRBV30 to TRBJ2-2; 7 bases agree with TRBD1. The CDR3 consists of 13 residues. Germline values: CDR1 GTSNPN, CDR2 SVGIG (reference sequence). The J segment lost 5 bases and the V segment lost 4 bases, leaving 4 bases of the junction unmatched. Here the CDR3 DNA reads TGTGCCTGGAACAGGGGAGTAACCGGGGAGCTGTTTTTT. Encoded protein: CAWNRGVTGELFF.

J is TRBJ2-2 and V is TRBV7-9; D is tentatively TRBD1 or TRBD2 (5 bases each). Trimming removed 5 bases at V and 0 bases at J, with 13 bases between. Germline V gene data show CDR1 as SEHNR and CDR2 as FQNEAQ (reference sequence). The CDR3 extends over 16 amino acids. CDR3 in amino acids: CASSPWGTPNTGELFF. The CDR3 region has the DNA TGTGCCAGCAGCCCCTGGGGGACGCCGAACACCGGGGAGCTGTTTTTT.

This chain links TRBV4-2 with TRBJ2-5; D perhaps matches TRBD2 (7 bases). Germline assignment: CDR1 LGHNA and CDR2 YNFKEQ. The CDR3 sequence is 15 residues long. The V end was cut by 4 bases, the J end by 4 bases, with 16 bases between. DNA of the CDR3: TGTGCCAGCAGCCCTCTGGGGGGGGCCTTAGAGACCCAGTACTTC. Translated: CASSPLGGALETQYF.

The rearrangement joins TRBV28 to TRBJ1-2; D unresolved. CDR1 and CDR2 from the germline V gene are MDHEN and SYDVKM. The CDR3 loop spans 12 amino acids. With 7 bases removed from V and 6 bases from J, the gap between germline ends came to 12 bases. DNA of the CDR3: TGTGCCAGCACCCCCACAGACCATGGCTACACCTTC. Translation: CASTPTDHGYTF.

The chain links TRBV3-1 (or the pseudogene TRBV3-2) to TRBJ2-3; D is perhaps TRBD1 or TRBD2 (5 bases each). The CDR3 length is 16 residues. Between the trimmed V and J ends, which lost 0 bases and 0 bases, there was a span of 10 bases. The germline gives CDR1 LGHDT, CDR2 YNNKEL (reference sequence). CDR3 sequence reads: CASSQDTGASTDTQYF. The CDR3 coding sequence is TGTGCCAGCAGCCAAGACACCGGGGCTAGCACAGATACGCAGTATTTT.

The CDR3: CASSRGPRGIYNEQFF. Written as DNA, the CDR3 is TGCGCCAGCAGCCGAGGACCGAGGGGGATCTACAATGAGCAGTTCTTC. The V gene is TRBV4-1, the J gene TRBJ2-1, with TRBD1 as a possible D gene (6 bases). Between the trimmed V and J ends, which lost 4 bases and 3 bases, there was a span of 16 bases. Germline CDR1 reads MGHRA; CDR2 reads YSYEKL. The CDR3 consists of 16 residues.

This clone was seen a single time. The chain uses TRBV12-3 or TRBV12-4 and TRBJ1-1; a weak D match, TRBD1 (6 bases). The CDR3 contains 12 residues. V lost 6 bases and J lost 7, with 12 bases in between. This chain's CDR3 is CASRPGTSEAFF. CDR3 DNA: TGTGCCAGCAGACCCGGGACAAGTGAAGCTTTCTTT.